This T cell receptor (beta chain) was recorded in a study of neurological immune-mediated disorders. TCRdb analysed the 5' RACE reads with MiXCR anew, one entry per CDR3 protein. The sample includes 80,000 to 100,000 distinct CDR3 sequences, 3% to 4.5% seen only once; the top ten take about 3%. General observations from the study: Subjects shared no identical expanded-clone CDR3 amino acid sequences, suggesting private TCR-beta repertoires in all groups. Levels of TCR clonal expansion peaked in HTLV-1-associated myelopathy and reached their lowest in multiple sclerosis, under those of healthy controls.

Germline V CDR1 and CDR2: SGHRS, YFSETQ. CDR3 size: 14 residues. V was pared by 1 base and J by 3 bases, with 5 bases between. This clonotype was seen ten or more times. The antigen is undetermined. The clonotype comes from a woman aged 45 to 65 with multiple sclerosis. V usage is TRBV5-1 and J usage is TRBJ2-6; D not resolved. Specimen: PBMCs. CDR3 region: CASSLLLGANVLTF. The CDR3, as DNA: TGCGCCAGCAGCTTGTTGCTTGGGGCCAACGTCCTGACTTTC.